The TCR beta chain under discussion was sequenced for a study of cytomegalovirus exposure and HLA in healthy donors. Findings of the study overall: Associated with cytomegalovirus, according to the listing, were about 160 TCR beta chains. Immune exposure information comprised only CMV serostatus. Reportedly, diagnosis of cytomegalovirus status by the classifier showed high specificity and sensitivity.

With 60 Vbeta and 13 Jbeta primers, the PCR was carried out. Sequencing used immunoSEQ multiplex PCR; TCRdb keeps in-frame clones, though not all of them. The sample records about 150,000 clones, 75% to 80% being singletons. About this clone: The antigen is not known.

This sequence originates from a woman in her twenties or thirties in good health and CMV-seronegative. Sequencing was performed on PBMCs.

The CDR3 spells CASSLALGLVTASLYEQYF. The CDR3, as DNA: TGTGCCAGCAGCTTAGCGCTTGGCCTCGTGACAGCGAGCCTCTACGAGCAGTACTTC. The chain has TRBV7-8 and TRBJ2-7; weak D call: TRBD1 (5 bases). V lost 0 bases and J 3 bases, leaving 24 bases between the germline ends. Germline assignment: CDR1 SGHVS and CDR2 FQNEAQ. This CDR3 is built from 19 residues.